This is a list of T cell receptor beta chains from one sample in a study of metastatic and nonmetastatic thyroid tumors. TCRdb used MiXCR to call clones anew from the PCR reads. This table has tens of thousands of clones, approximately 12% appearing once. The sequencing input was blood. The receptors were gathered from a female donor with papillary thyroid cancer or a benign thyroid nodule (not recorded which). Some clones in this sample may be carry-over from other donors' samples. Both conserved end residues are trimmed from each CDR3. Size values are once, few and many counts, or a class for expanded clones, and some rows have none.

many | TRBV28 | ASSLLLGYYGYT
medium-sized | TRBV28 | ASSLGNNYGYT
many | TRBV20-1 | SARDQGTAYEKLF
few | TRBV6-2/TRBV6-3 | ASSYAHGGFTEAF
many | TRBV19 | ASSIWRTTEAF
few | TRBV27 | ASRVTSVNYKHY
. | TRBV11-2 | ASSLEGGSTDTQY
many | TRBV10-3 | AISLLAGAGNTIY
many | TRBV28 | ASSSQDRADTEAF
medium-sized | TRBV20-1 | SAREGTGLKQPQH
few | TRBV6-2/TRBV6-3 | ASNKGTSGRGETQY
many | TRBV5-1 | ASSLDGAQTEAF
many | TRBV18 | ASSPGQPGQPQH
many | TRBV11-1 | ASSRISGRGNEQF
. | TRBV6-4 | ASSEQGGTCELF
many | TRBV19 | ASAGSSNQPQH
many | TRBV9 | ASSATGNTNEKLF
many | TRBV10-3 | AISESSNEQF
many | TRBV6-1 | ASSEGRRKETQY
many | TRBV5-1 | ASSLEGSYSNQPQH
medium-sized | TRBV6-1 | ASRLTGTGGTNYGYT
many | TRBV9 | ASSVEGRPNEKLF
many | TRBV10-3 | AISATGGRTKTQY
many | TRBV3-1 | ASSRGTHNEQF
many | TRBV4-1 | ASSQDRWGETQY
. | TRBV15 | ATSLVQGASGNTIY
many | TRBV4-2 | ASSQIQGEKGYT
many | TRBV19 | GEVENTDTQY
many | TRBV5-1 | ASSLDAGDVNYGYT
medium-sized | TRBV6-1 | ASSEGLNRNYGYT
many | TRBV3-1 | ASSQTTYYGYT
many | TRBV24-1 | ATLWRDCLYNEQF
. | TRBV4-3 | ASSSKTGGFYEQY
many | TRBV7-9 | ASSLDQGNTGYT
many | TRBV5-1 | ASSWDRGISGNTIY
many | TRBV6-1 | ASRLGTSTDTQY
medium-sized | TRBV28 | ASSFDNYGYT
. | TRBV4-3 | ASSEDSLTRYGYT
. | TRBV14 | ASSPAGLYVYT
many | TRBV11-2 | ASSLQGNANTGELF